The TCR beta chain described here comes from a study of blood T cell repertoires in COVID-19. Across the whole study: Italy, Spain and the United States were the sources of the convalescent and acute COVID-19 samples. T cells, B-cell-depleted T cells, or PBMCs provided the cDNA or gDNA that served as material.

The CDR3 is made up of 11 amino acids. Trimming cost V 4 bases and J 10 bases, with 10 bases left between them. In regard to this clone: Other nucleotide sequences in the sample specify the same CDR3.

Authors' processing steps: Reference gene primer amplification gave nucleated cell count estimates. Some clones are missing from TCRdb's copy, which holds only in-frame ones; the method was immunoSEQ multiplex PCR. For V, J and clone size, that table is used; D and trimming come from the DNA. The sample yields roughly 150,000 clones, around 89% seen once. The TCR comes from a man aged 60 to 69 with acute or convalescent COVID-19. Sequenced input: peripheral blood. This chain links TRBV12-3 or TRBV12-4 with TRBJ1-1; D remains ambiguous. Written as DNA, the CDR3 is TGTGCCAGCAGTTCCGACCGGAGAGCTTTCTTT. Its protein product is CASSSDRRAFF.